This is a list of T cell receptor beta chains from one sample in a study of control samples from healthy donors and cancer patients. TCRdb's table, derived via immunoSEQ multiplex PCR, lists solely in-frame clones and lacks some. The table shows roughly 150,000 clones, with roughly 90% occurring only once. Source material: blood. The origin of the receptors is a man aged 25 to 45 in good health. CDR3s include the opening cysteine and the closing phenylalanine or tryptophan. A D gene is named only where the DNA matches it firmly. Clone size, where shown, is once, few, many, or a class for clones that have expanded.

size	V	J	D	DNA	CDR3
NA	TRBV19	TRBJ1-1	NA	TGTGCCAGTAGTATAGACAGGGCGGCTGAAGCTTTCTTT	CASSIDRAAEAFF
NA	TRBV7-9	TRBJ2-7	TRBD1	TGTGCCAGCAGCCGTCAGGACAGGGGGCAATACGAGCAGTACTTC	CASSRQDRGQYEQYF
NA	TRBV4-3	TRBJ2-2	NA	TGCGCCAGCAGCCAAGATCGCCGGCAGAACACCGGGGAGCTGTTTTTT	CASSQDRRQNTGELFF
NA	TRBV4-3	TRBJ2-1	NA	TGCGCCAGCAGCCAAGATCGGTGGGAGAGTGGCAATGAGCAGTTCTTC	CASSQDRWESGNEQFF
NA	TRBV6-2/TRBV6-3	TRBJ1-5	NA	TGTGCCAGCAGTTATCAGACAGGCATGGGTCAGCCCCAGCATTTT	CASSYQTGMGQPQHF
NA	TRBV27	TRBJ2-1	NA	TGTGCCAGCAGCTTAGGATGGGAATACAATGAGCAGTTCTTC	CASSLGWEYNEQFF
NA	TRBV11-2	TRBJ2-1	TRBD1	TGTGCCAGCAGCTTAGATCTGGGACAGTACAATGAGCAGTTCTTC	CASSLDLGQYNEQFF
few	TRBV25-1	TRBJ2-1	TRBD1	TGTGCCGCAGGGGGACCCCTCTCCTACAATGAGCAGTTCTTC	CAAGGPLSYNEQFF
NA	TRBV9	TRBJ2-4	NA	TGTGCCAGCAGCGTAGCAGGAGGGTTCGAAAACATTCAGTACTTC	CASSVAGGFENIQYF
NA	TRBV2	TRBJ1-5	NA	TGTGCCAGCGATCGTAGGGGCGATCAGCCCCAGCATTTT	CASDRRGDQPQHF
NA	TRBV18	TRBJ1-1	NA	TGTGCCAGCTCACCGGGCTTTTCGAACACTGAAGCTTTCTTT	CASSPGFSNTEAFF
NA	TRBV27	TRBJ1-3	TRBD1	TGTGCCAGCAGTTTAAGGGGGACAGGATGGGACACCATATATTTT	CASSLRGTGWDTIYF
NA	TRBV6-2/TRBV6-3	TRBJ1-1	NA	TGTGCCAGCAGTTACGTTGTGACTGAAGCTTTCTTT	CASSYVVTEAFF
NA	TRBV3-1/TRBV3-2	TRBJ1-3	NA	TGTGCCAGCAGCCAATTGGATGCGCCGGCCGGAAACACCATATATTTT	CASSQLDAPAGNTIYF
NA	TRBV3-1/TRBV3-2	TRBJ2-2	NA	TGTGCCAGCAGCCAAGGTAACACCGGGGAGCTGTTTTTT	CASSQGNTGELFF
NA	TRBV7-2	TRBJ2-7	NA	TGTGCCAGCAGCTTAGTGGGCGGAAGGGCGAGCTCCTACGAGCAGTACTTC	CASSLVGGRASSYEQYF
NA	TRBV11-2	TRBJ2-7	NA	TGTGCCAGCAGCTTCCTTACGGCAGGAGCCTACGAGCAGTACTTC	CASSFLTAGAYEQYF
once	TRBV11-3	TRBJ2-7	NA	TGTGCCAGCAGTCAACAGGACTTCTCCTACGAGCAGTACTTC	CASSQQDFSYEQYF
NA	TRBV19	TRBJ1-1	NA	TGTGCCAGTAGTATACGGGCGTCAGGGGATGGGAATGAAGCTTTCTTT	CASSIRASGDGNEAFF
NA	TRBV7-3	TRBJ2-6	NA	TGTGCCAGCAGCTTATTCGCGGGGTCTCTGGGGGCCAACGTCCTGACTTTC	CASSLFAGSLGANVLTF
NA	TRBV7-3	TRBJ2-7	NA	TGTGCCAGCAGCTTAAGCGGAGGTAACTACGAGCAGTACTTC	CASSLSGGNYEQYF
NA	TRBV24-1	TRBJ2-5	NA	TGTGCCACCAGTGATGTCAACGTGGGGGAGACCCAGTACTTC	CATSDVNVGETQYF
NA	TRBV5-6	TRBJ1-2	NA	TGTGCCAGCAGCTTGGGGCAGAACGACGTCATTTGGGGCTACACCTTC	CASSLGQNDVIWGYTF
NA	TRBV7-2	TRBJ2-4	NA	TGTGCCAGCAGCTTATTTTTGCGGGAACTAGCCAAAAACATTCAGTACTTC	CASSLFLRELAKNIQYF
NA	TRBV16	TRBJ2-3	TRBD2	TGTGCCAGCAGCCACCCCTCAGGACTAGCGGGGGCAGATACGCAGTATTTT	CASSHPSGLAGADTQYF
NA	TRBV2	TRBJ1-3	TRBD1	TGTGCCAGCAGTGCCCCTCCCGGAGGGGGCGCGGGTGGAAACACCATATATTTT	CASSAPPGGGAGGNTIYF
NA	TRBV18	TRBJ2-7	NA	TGTGCCAGCTCACCGACCCCTAACTACGAGCAGTACTTC	CASSPTPNYEQYF
NA	TRBV5-1	TRBJ1-1	NA	TGCGCCAGCAGCTTGCCCGTAGGAGCTGATAACACTGAAGCTTTCTTT	CASSLPVGADNTEAFF
NA	TRBV7-9	TRBJ2-7	TRBD2	TGTGCCAGCAGCTTATCGGGAGGGTGGGAGCAGTACTTC	CASSLSGGWEQYF